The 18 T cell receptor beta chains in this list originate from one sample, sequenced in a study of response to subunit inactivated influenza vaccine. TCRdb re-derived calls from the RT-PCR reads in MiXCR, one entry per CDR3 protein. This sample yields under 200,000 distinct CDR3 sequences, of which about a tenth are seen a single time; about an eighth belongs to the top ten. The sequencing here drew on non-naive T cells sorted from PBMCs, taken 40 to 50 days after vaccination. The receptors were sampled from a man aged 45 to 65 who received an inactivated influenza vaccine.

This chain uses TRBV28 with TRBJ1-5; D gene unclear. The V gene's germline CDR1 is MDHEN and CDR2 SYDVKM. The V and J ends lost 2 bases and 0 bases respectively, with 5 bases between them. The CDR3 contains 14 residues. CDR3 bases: TGTGCCAGCAGTTTAATGGTTAGCAATCAGCCCCAGCATTTT. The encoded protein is CASSLMVSNQPQHF. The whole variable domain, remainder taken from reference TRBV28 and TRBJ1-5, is DVKVTQSSRYLVKRTGEKVFLECVQDMDHENMFWYRQDPGLGLRLIYFSYDVKMKEKGDIPEGYSVSREKKERFSLILESASTNQTSMYLCASSLMVSNQPQHFGDGTRLSIL.

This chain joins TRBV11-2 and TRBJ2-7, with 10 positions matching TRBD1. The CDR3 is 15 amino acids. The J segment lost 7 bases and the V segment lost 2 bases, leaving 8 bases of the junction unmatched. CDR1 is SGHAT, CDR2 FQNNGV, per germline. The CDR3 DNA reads TGTGCCAGCAGCTTATCTGGACAGGGGGGTTCGGAGCAGTACTTC. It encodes CASSLSGQGGSEQYF. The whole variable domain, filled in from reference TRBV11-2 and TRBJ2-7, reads EAGVAQSPRYKIIEKRQSVAFWCNPISGHATLYWYQQILGQGPKLLIQFQNNGVVDDSQLPKDRFSAERLKGVDSTLKIQPAKLEDSAVYLCASSLSGQGGSEQYFGPGTRLTVT.

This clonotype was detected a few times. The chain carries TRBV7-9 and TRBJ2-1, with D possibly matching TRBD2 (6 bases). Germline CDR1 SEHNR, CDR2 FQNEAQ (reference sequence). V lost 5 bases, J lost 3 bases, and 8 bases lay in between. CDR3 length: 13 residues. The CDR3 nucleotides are TGTGCCAGCAGCCAGACTAGCTACAATGAGCAGTTCTTC. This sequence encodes CASSQTSYNEQFF.

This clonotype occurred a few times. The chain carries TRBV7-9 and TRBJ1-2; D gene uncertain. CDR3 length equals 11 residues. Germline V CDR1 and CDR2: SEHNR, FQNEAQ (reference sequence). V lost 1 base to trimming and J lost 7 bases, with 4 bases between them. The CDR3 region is CASSLEFGYTF. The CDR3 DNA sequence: TGTGCCAGCAGCTTAGAATTTGGCTACACCTTC.

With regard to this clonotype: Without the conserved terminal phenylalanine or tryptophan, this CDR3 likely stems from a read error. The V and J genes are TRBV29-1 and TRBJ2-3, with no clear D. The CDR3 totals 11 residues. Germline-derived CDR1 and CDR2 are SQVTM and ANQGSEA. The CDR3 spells CSVAGTDMQYS. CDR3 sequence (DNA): TGCAGCGTTGCAGGCACAGATATGCAGTATTCT.

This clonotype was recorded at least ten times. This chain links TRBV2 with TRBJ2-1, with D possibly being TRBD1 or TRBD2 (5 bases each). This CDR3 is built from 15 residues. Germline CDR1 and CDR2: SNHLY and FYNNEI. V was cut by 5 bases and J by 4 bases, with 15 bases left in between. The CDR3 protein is CASSPHGTSYNEQFF. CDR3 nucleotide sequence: TGTGCCAGCAGTCCTCACGGGACGTCATACAATGAGCAGTTCTTC. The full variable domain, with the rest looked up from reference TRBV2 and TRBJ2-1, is EPEVTQTPSHQVTQMGQEVILRCVPISNHLYFYWYRQILGQKVEFLVSFYNNEISEKSEIFDDQFSVERPDGSNFTLKIRSTKLEDSAMYFCASSPHGTSYNEQFFGPGTRLTVL.

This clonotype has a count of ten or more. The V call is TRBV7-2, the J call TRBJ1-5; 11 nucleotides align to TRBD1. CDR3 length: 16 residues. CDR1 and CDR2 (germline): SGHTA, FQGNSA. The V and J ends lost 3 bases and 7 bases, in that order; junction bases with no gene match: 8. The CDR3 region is CASSLGTGGFSQPQHF. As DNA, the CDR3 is TGTGCCAGCAGCTTGGGGACAGGGGGTTTCAGCCAGCCCCAGCATTTT.

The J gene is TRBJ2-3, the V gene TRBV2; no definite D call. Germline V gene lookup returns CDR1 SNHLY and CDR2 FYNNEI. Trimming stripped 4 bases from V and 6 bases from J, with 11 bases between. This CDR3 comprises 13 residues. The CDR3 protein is CASSAPAVDTQYF. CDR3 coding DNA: TGTGCCAGCAGTGCTCCCGCGGTCGATACGCAGTATTTT.

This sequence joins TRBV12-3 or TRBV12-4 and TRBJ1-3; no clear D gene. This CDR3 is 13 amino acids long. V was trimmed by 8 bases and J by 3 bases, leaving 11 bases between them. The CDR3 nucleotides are TGTGCCAGCGTATGGGGTGGTGGAAACACCATATATTTT. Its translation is CASVWGGGNTIYF.

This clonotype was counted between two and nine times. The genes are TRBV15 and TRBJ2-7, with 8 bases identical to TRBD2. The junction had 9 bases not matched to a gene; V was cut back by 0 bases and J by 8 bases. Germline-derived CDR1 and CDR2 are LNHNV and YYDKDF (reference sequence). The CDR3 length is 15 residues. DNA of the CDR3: TGTGCCACCAGCAGAGATGGTACGGGAGGGCTCCAGCAGTACTTC. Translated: CATSRDGTGGLQQYF.

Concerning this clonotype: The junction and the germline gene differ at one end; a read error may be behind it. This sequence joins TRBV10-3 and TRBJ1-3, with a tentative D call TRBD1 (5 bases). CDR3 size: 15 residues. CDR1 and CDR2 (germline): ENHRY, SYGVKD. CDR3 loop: CAISESGFSGNTIYF. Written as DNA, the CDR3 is TGTGCCATCAGCGAGTCAGGGTTCTCTGGAAACACCATATATTTT.

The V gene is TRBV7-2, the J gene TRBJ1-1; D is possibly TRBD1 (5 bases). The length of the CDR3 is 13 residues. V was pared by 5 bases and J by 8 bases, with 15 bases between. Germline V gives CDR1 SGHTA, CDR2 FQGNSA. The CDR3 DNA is TGTGCCAGCAGCCTAAAGCGACAGACCGAAGCTTTCTTT. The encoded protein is CASSLKRQTEAFF.

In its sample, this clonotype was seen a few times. The CDR3 sequence is CSALNRGNTIYF. DNA for the CDR3: TGCAGTGCCCTGAACAGGGGTAACACCATATATTTT. V usage is TRBV20-1 and J usage is TRBJ1-3; 7 nucleotides agree with TRBD1. This CDR3 has 12 residues. Germline lookup yields CDR1 DFQATT and CDR2 SNEGSKA (reference sequence). After removal of 6 bases from V and 7 bases from J, the junction contained 6 bases not matched to a gene.

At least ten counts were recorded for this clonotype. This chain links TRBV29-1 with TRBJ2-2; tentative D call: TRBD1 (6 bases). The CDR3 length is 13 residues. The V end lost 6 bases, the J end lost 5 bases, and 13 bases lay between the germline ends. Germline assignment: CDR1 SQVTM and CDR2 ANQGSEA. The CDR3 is CSVRQDPTGELFF. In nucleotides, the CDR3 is TGCAGCGTAAGACAGGACCCGACCGGGGAGCTGTTTTTT.

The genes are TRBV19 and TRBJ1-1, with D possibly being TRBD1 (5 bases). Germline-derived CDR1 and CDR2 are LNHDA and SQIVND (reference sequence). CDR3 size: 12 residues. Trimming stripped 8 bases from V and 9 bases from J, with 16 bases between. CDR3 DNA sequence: TGTGCCAGTGGGGGGTCGCGACTAAAAGCTTTCTTT. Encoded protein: CASGGSRLKAFF. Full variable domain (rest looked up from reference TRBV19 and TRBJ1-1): DGGITQSPKYLFRKEGQNVTLSCEQNLNHDAMYWYRQDPGQGLRLIYYSQIVNDFQKGDIAEGYSVSREKKESFPLTVTSAQKNPTAFYLCASGGSRLKAFFGQGTRLTVV.

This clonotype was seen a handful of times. CDR3 nucleotide sequence: TGCGCCAGCAGCCTACTCGGATCTGCGCCCTATGGCTACACCTTC. It specifies CASSLLGSAPYGYTF. This sequence joins TRBV4-1 and TRBJ1-2, with D unresolved. The CDR3 totals 15 residues. Germline V gene data show CDR1 as MGHRA and CDR2 as YSYEKL. Trimming cost V 4 bases and J 4 bases, with 16 bases left between them.

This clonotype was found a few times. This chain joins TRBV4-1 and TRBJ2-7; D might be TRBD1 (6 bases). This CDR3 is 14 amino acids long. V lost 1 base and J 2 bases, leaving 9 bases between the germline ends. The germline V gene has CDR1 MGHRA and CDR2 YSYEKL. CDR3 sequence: CASSQGQAAYEQYF. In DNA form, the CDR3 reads TGCGCCAGCAGCCAAGGACAGGCCGCCTACGAGCAGTACTTC.

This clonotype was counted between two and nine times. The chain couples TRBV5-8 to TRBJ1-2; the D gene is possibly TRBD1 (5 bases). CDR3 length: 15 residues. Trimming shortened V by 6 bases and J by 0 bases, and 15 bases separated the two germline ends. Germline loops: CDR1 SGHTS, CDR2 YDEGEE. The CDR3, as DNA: TGTGCCAGCACCCTCCCAGGGATTACTAACTATGGCTACACCTTC. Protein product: CASTLPGITNYGYTF.